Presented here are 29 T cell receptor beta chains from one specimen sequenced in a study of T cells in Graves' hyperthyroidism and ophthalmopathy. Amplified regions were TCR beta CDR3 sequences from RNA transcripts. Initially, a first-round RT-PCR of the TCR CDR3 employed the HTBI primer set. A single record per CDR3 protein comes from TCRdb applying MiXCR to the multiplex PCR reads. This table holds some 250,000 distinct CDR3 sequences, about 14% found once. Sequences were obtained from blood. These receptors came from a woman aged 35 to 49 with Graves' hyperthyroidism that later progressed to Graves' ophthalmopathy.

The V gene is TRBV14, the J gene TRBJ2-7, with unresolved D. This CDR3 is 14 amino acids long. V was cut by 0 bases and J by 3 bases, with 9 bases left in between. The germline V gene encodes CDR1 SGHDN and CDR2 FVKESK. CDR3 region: CASSQDALFYEQYF. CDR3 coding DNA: TGTGCCAGCAGCCAAGATGCGTTGTTCTACGAGCAGTACTTC.

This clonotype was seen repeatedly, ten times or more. Here the CDR3 DNA reads TGTGCCAGCAGTCGGGGAGCCAACAATGAGCAGTTCTTC. Its protein product is CASSRGANNEQFF. This chain joins TRBV7-9 and TRBJ2-1, with D perhaps TRBD2 (5 bases). The V end lost 6 bases, the J end lost 5 bases, and 11 bases lay between the germline ends. The CDR3 is made up of 13 amino acids. Germline assignment: CDR1 SEHNR and CDR2 FQNEAQ (reference sequence).

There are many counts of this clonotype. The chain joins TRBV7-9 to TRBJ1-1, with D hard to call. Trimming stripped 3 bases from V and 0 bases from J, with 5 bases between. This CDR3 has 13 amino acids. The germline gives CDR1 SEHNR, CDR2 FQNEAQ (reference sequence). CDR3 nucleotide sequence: TGTGCCAGCAGCTTGGAGTTGAACACTGAAGCTTTCTTT. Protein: CASSLELNTEAFF. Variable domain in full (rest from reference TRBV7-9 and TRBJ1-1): DTGVSQNPRHKITKRGQNVTFRCDPISEHNRLYWYRQTLGQGPEFLTYFQNEAQLEKSRLLSDRFSAERPKGSFSTLEIQRTEQGDSAMYLCASSLELNTEAFFGQGTRLTVV.

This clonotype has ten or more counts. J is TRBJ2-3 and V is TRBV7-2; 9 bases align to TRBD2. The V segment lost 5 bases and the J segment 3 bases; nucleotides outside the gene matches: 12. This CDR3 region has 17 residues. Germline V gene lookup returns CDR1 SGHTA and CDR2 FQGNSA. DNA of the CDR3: TGTGCCAGCAGCATCCTAGCGGGATGGGTGGGAACAGATACGCAGTATTTT. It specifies CASSILAGWVGTDTQYF.

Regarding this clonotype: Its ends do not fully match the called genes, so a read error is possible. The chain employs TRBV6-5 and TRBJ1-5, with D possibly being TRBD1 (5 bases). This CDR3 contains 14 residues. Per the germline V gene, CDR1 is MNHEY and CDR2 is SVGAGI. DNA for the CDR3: TGTGCCAGCAATTACTCGCAGGGCGGCCAGCCCCAGCATTTT. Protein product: CASNYSQGGQPQHF.

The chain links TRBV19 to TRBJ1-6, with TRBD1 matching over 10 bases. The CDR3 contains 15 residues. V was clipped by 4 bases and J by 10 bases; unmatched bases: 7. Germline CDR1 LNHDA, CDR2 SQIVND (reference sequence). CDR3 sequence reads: CASSTGQGSYSPLHF. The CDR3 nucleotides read TGTGCCAGTAGTACGGGACAGGGGAGTTACTCACCCCTCCACTTT.

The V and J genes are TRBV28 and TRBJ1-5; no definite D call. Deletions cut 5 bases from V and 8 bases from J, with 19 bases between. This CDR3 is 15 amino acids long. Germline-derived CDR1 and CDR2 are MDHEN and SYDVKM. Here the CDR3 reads CASSPPPATGKPQHF. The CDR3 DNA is TGTGCCAGCAGTCCCCCCCCCGCTACCGGCAAGCCCCAGCATTTT.

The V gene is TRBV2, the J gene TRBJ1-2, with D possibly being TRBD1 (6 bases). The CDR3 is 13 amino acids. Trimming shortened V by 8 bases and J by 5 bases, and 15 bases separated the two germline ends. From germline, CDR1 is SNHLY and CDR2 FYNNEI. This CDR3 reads CASEGTRDYGYTF. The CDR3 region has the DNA TGTGCCAGCGAGGGGACAAGGGATTATGGCTACACCTTC.

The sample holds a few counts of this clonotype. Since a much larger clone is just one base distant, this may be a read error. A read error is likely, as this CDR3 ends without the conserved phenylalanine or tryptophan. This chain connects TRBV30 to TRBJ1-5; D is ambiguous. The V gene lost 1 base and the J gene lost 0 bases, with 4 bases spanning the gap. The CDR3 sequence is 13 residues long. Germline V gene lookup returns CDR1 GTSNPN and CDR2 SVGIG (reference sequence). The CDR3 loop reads CAWSDDSNQPQHS. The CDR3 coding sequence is TGTGCCTGGAGTGACGATAGCAATCAGCCCCAGCATTCT.

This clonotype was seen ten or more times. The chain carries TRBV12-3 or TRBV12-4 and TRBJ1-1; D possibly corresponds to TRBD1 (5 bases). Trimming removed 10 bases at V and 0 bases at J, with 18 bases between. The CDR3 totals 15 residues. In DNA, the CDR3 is TGTGCCACCAAAGGGGCAGGGAATATGAACACTGAAGCTTTCTTT. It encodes CATKGAGNMNTEAFF.

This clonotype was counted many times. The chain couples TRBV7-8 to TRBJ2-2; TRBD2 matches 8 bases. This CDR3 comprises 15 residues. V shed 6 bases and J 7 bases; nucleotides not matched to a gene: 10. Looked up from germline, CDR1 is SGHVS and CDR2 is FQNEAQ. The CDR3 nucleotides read TGTGCCAGCAGAGATAGGACTAGCTTGATCGGGGAGCTGTTTTTT. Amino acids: CASRDRTSLIGELFF.

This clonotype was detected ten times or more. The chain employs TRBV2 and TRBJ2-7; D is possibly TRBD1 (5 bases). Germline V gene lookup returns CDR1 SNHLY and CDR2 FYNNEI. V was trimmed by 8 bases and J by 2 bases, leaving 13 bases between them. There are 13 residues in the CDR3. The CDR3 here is CASFSDSTYEQYF. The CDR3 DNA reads TGTGCCAGCTTTTCCGACAGCACCTACGAGCAGTACTTC. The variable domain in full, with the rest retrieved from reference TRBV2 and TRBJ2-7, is EPEVTQTPSHQVTQMGQEVILRCVPISNHLYFYWYRQILGQKVEFLVSFYNNEISEKSEIFDDQFSVERPDGSNFTLKIRSTKLEDSAMYFCASFSDSTYEQYFGPGTRLTVT.

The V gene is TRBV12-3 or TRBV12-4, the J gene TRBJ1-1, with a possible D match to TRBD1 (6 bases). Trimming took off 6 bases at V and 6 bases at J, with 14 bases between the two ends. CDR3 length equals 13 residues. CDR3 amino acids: CASRPGARAEAFF. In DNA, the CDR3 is TGTGCCAGCAGACCAGGGGCGAGGGCTGAAGCTTTCTTT.

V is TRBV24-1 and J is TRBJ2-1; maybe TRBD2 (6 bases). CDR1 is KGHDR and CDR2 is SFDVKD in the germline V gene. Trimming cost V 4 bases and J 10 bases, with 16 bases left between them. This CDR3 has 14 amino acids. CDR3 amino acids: CATSDPSTSREQFF. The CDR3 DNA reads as TGTGCCACCAGTGACCCTTCGACTAGTCGCGAGCAGTTCTTC.

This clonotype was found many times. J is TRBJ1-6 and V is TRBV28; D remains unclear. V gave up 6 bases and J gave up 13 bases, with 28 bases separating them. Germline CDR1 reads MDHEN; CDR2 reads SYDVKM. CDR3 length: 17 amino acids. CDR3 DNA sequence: TGTGCCAGCAGATCCAAGTTTCCCTCGCACAGAAGCTCGCCCCTCCACTTT. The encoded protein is CASRSKFPSHRSSPLHF.

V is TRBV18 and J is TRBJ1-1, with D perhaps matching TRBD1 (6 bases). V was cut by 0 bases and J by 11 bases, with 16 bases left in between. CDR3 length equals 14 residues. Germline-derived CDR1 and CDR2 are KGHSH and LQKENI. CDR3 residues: CASSPPKGTLRAFF. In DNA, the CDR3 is TGTGCCAGCTCACCACCAAAAGGGACATTGCGCGCTTTCTTT.

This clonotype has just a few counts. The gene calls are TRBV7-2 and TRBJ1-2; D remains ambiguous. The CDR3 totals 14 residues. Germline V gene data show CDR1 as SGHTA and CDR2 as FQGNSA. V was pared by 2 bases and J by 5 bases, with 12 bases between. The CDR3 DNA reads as TGTGCCAGCAGCTTAAGGGCCGATCTGTATGGCTACACCTTC. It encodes CASSLRADLYGYTF.

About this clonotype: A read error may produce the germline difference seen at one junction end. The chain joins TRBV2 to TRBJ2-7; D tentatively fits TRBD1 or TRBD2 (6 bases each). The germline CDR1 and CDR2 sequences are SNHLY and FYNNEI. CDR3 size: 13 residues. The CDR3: CAGSWGDNSEQYF. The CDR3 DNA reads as TGTGCCGGCAGTTGGGGGGACAACAGCGAGCAGTACTTC.

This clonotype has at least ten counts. The CDR3 DNA reads as TGTGCCAGCAGTGGGGTTTCTTTTTACACAGATACGCAGTATTTT. Translated, it gives CASSGVSFYTDTQYF. The rearrangement joins TRBV28 to TRBJ2-3; D unresolved. V was clipped by 5 bases and J by 2 bases, with 14 bases between them. Germline V gene lookup returns CDR1 MDHEN and CDR2 SYDVKM. This CDR3 region has 15 residues.

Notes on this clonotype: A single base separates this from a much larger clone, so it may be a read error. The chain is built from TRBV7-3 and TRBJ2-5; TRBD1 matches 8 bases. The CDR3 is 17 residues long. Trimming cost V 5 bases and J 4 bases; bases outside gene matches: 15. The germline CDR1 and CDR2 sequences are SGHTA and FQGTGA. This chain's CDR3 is CASSPSRDRHYIETQYF. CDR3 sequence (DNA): TGTGCCAGCAGCCCCTCCCGGGACAGGCATTATATAGAGACCCAGTACTTC.

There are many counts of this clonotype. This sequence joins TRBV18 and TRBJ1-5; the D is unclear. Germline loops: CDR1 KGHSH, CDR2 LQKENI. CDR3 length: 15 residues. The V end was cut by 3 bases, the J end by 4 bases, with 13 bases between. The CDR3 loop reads CASSPSVNQNQPQHF. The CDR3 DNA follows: TGTGCCAGCTCACCGTCGGTAAACCAAAATCAGCCCCAGCATTTT. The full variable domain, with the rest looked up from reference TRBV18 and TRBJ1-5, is NAGVMQNPRHLVRRRGQEARLRCSPMKGHSHVYWYRQLPEEGLKFMVYLQKENIIDESGMPKERFSAEFPKEGPSILRIQQVVRGDSAAYFCASSPSVNQNQPQHFGDGTRLSIL.

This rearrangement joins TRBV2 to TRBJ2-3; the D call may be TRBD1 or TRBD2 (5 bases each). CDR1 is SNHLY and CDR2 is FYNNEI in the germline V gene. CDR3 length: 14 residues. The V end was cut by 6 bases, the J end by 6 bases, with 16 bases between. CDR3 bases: TGTGCCAGCAGGGGGGACCGCGACTGGGATACGCAGTATTTT. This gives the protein CASRGDRDWDTQYF.

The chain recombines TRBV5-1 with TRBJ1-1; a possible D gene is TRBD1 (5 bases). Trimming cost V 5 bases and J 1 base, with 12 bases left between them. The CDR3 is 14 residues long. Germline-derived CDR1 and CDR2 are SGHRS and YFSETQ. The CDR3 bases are TGCGCCAGCAGGGTGACAGCTAGGAACACTGAAGCTTTCTTT. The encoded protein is CASRVTARNTEAFF. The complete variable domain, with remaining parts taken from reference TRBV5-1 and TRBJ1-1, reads KAGVTQTPRYLIKTRGQQVTLSCSPISGHRSVSWYQQTPGQGLQFLFEYFSETQRNKGNFPGRFSGRQFSNSRSEMNVSTLELGDSALYLCASRVTARNTEAFFGQGTRLTVV.

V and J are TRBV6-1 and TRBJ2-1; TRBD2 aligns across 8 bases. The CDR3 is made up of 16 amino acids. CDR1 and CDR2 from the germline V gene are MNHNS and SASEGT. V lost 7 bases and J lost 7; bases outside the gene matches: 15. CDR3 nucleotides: TGTGCCAGCAATTGGGATGGACTAGCCGTTAGGAATGAGCAGTTCTTC. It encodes CASNWDGLAVRNEQFF.

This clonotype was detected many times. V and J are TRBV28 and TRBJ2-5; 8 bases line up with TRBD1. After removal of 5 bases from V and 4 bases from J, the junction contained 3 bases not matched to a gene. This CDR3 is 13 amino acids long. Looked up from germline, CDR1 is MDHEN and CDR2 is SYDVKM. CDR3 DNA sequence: TGTGCCAGCAGTCCAGGGGGCTCAGAGACCCAGTACTTC. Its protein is CASSPGGSETQYF.

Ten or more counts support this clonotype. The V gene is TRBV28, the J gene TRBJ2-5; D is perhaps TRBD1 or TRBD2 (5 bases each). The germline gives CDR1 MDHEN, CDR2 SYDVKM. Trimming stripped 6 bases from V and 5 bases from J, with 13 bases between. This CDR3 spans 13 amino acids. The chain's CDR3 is CASSAGTGETQYF. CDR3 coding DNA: TGTGCCAGCAGCGCCGGGACCGGGGAGACCCAGTACTTC.

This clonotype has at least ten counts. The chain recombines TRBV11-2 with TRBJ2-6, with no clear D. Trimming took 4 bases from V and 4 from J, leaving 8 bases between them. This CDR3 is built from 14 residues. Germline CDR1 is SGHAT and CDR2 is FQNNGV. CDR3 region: CASSYPVGANVLTF. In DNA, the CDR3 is TGTGCCAGCAGCTATCCGGTGGGGGCCAACGTCCTGACTTTC.

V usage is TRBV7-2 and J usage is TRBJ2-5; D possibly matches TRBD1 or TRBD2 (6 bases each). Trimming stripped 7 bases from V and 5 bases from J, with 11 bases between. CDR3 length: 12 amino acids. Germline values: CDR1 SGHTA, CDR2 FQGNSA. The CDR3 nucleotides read TGTGCCAGCACCGGGGGCGCGGAGACCCAGTACTTC. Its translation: CASTGGAETQYF.

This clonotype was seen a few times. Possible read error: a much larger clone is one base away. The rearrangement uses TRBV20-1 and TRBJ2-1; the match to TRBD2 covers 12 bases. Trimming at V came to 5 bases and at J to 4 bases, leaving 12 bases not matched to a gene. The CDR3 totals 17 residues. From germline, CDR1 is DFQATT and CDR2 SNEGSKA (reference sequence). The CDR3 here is CSAGTVLAGGKYNEQFF. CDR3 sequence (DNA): TGCAGTGCTGGTACTGTTCTAGCGGGAGGGAAATACAATGAGCAGTTCTTC.